The 16 T cell receptor beta chains reported below all come from one sample, sequenced in a study of T cell repertoires in cytomegalovirus infection. MiXCR, run by TCRdb on the reads, gives a single entry per CDR3 protein. The sample lists about 920,000 distinct CDR3 sequences; less than 40% were seen once. Antigens of these TCRs are unknown. Here the sequenced sample was cultured CD8+ T cells from PBMCs, taken from culture after CMV antigen stimulation. The receptors come from a human donor in good health (CMV status not recorded). Some clones in this sample may be carry-over from other donors' samples.

There are many counts of this clonotype. This chain links TRBV7-8 with TRBJ2-5; unclear D gene. V was clipped by 1 base and J by 4 bases, with 7 bases between them. This CDR3 is built from 13 residues. The germline V gene encodes CDR1 SGHVS and CDR2 FQNEAQ. The CDR3 region has the DNA TGTGCCAGCAGCTTAGACCTTCTAGAGACCCAGTACTTC. It specifies CASSLDLLETQYF.

This clonotype was observed once. DNA for the CDR3: TGCGCCAGCAGCCAAGGGGACAGCGAATACACAGATACGCAGTATTTT. It codes for CASSQGDSEYTDTQYF. J is TRBJ2-3 and V is TRBV4-3; TRBD1 matches 7 bases. Germline trimming cut 1 base from V and 2 bases from J; bases unmatched to any gene: 6. The CDR3 has 16 residues. Germline-derived CDR1 and CDR2 are LGHNA and YSLEER.

This chain connects TRBV10-3 to TRBJ2-5, with D possibly called TRBD1 or TRBD2 (5 bases each). Trimming stripped 8 bases from V and 4 bases from J, with 14 bases between. This CDR3 region has 13 residues. In germline, CDR1 is ENHRY, CDR2 SYGVKD. The CDR3 bases are TGTGCCATCGGGACCCCTGGGATAGAGACCCAGTACTTC. Amino acid sequence: CAIGTPGIETQYF.

The genes are TRBV6-6 and TRBJ1-3; D call uncertain. The germline CDR1 and CDR2 sequences are MNHNY and SVGAGI (reference sequence). The CDR3 extends over 15 amino acids. The V and J ends lost 5 bases and 0 bases respectively, with 11 bases between them. This chain's CDR3 is CASSDLVDSGNTIYF. The CDR3 region has the DNA TGTGCCAGCAGTGATTTGGTAGACTCTGGAAACACCATATATTTT.

This clonotype was seen at least ten times. V is TRBV7-9 and J is TRBJ2-1; 9 bases line up with TRBD1. CDR3 length: 15 amino acids. J gave up 5 bases and V 6 bases, and 8 bases lay outside the gene matches. The V gene's germline CDR1 is SEHNR and CDR2 FQNEAQ (reference sequence). CDR3 DNA sequence: TGTGCCAGCAGAAGAACCGGGACAGGGAACAATGAGCAGTTCTTC. Translating it yields CASRRTGTGNNEQFF.

This clonotype was observed at least ten times. V and J are TRBV7-8 and TRBJ2-2, with 7 nucleotides matching TRBD1. The CDR3 has 16 residues. Germline CDR1 is SGHVS and CDR2 is FQNEAQ. V lost 6 bases to trimming and J lost 1 base; unmatched junction nucleotides: 8. The chain's CDR3 is CASSTLGTVNTGELFF. CDR3 bases: TGTGCCAGCAGTACACTCGGGACAGTGAACACCGGGGAGCTGTTTTTT.

This clonotype has just a few counts. This chain links TRBV12-3 or TRBV12-4 with TRBJ1-6; the D gene is possibly TRBD1 (5 bases). V gave up 3 bases and J gave up 8 bases, with 20 bases separating them. This CDR3 has 17 residues. The CDR3 spells CASSFLAFLGADSPLHF. CDR3 in DNA: TGTGCCAGCAGTTTTTTGGCCTTCTTAGGGGCAGATTCACCCCTCCACTTT.

This clonotype appeared a few times. The chain has TRBV7-8 and TRBJ2-3; 9 positions agree with TRBD1. Germline CDR1 reads SGHVS; CDR2 reads FQNEAQ. J lost 3 bases, V lost 2 bases, and 9 bases had no gene match. This CDR3 region has 17 residues. The CDR3 protein is CASSLPGQGYLTDTQYF. In nucleotides, the CDR3 is TGTGCCAGCAGCTTACCGGGACAGGGCTACCTGACAGATACGCAGTATTTT.

This chain connects TRBV19 to TRBJ1-5; D not resolved. The ends were cut back, 3 bases at V and 3 bases at J, with 6 bases in the middle. This CDR3 is 13 amino acids long. The germline V gene encodes CDR1 LNHDA and CDR2 SQIVND (reference sequence). The CDR3: CASSMGINQPQHF. In DNA form, the CDR3 reads TGTGCCAGTAGTATGGGAATCAATCAGCCCCAGCATTTT.

The CDR3 DNA reads TGTGCCAGCTCACCACAATGGGGGCGACAGGGGCCTCAAGAGACCCAGTACTTC. This translates into CASSPQWGRQGPQETQYF. The gene calls are TRBV18 and TRBJ2-5; 8 bases align to TRBD1. Germline-derived CDR1 and CDR2 are KGHSH and LQKENI. The CDR3 totals 18 residues. The J segment lost 2 bases and the V segment lost 1 base, leaving 12 bases of the junction unmatched.

This chain joins TRBV10-3 and TRBJ2-7; D not resolved. Between the trimmed V and J ends, which lost 4 bases and 2 bases, there was a span of 15 bases. Germline V gives CDR1 ENHRY, CDR2 SYGVKD. The CDR3 totals 15 residues. The CDR3 coding sequence is TGTGCCATCAGTGTCGAGACATCTCCCACCTACGAGCAGTACTTC. As protein: CAISVETSPTYEQYF.

This clonotype came up a few times. The chain uses TRBV10-3 and TRBJ1-1; D possibly corresponds to TRBD1 (5 bases). The germline gives CDR1 ENHRY, CDR2 SYGVKD. This CDR3 is 15 amino acids long. Between the trimmed V and J ends, which lost 7 bases and 1 base, there was a span of 16 bases. CDR3 DNA: TGTGCCATCACTGCGGGCAGGGAGACGAACACTGAAGCTTTCTTT. Translating gives CAITAGRETNTEAFF.

In this sample, this clonotype turned up a few times. The rearrangement joins TRBV6-5 to TRBJ1-2, with 7 bases matching TRBD1. The germline gives CDR1 MNHEY, CDR2 SVGAGI. The V gene end was trimmed by 0 bases and the J gene end by 6 bases; junction bases not matched to a gene: 7. The CDR3 loop spans 15 amino acids. CDR3 nucleotides: TGTGCCAGCAGTTACTCGATGCTTGGGACAGATGGCTACACCTTC. Amino acid sequence: CASSYSMLGTDGYTF.

This clonotype is a singleton in its sample. The V and J genes are TRBV18 and TRBJ2-4; a weak D match, TRBD1 (5 bases). The CDR3 runs to 20 residues. V gave up 0 bases and J gave up 0 bases, with 21 bases separating them. Germline CDR1 is KGHSH and CDR2 is LQKENI. The CDR3 protein is CASSPPQSPVLGLAKNIQYF. The CDR3 DNA is TGTGCCAGCTCACCACCCCAATCCCCTGTTTTGGGGCTAGCCAAAAACATTCAGTACTTC.

This clonotype was found many times. The chain combines TRBV7-6 with TRBJ2-5; TRBD2 aligns across 13 bases. This CDR3 contains 16 residues. With V trimmed by 4 bases and J by 4 bases, 6 bases remained unmatched. Germline CDR1 reads SGHVS; CDR2 reads FNYEAQ. The CDR3 bases are TGTGCCAGCAGCTCCACTAGCGGGGGGGCCAGAGAGACCCAGTACTTC. Amino acid sequence: CASSSTSGGARETQYF.

The chain is built from TRBV4-1 and TRBJ2-5, with TRBD2 matching over 7 bases. The CDR3 is 17 residues long. The V gene end was trimmed by 0 bases and the J gene end by 5 bases; junction bases not matched to a gene: 12. The germline CDR1 and CDR2 sequences are MGHRA and YSYEKL. CDR3 region: CASSQDGSGEVRETQYF. In DNA, the CDR3 is TGCGCCAGCAGCCAAGATGGGAGCGGGGAGGTTCGTGAGACCCAGTACTTC.